This passage covers 30 T cell receptor beta chains from one sample sequenced in a study of graft-versus-host responses after intestinal transplantation (dated by TCRdb to the early 2020s). The time point tag for this specimen amounts to: cells obtained before transplantation from donor or recipient. Preparation of the library involved the immunoSEQ multiplex PCR assay. Drawn from immuneACCESS, this table holds only the in-frame rearrangements with V and J called that TCRdb kept. Clones are partly lost; checked studies trace under half to an unresolved V gene and leave the rest unexplained. Recorded for this sample are tens of thousands of clones; roughly 90% of them occurred a single time. Around 0.1% of the sample rests with the top ten. These receptors' targets are unknown. The material was unstimulated CD4+ T cells sorted from spleen or lymph node cells, obtained before intestinal transplant. Receptors originate from a human donor who received an intestinal transplant.

The rearrangement links TRBV9 to TRBJ2-7; TRBD2 agrees at 12 bases. The V gene end was trimmed by 0 bases and the J gene end by 2 bases; junction bases not matched to a gene: 3. Germline CDR1 is SGDLS and CDR2 is YYNGEE. This CDR3 is built from 16 residues. The CDR3 region is CASSVGLAGAPYEQYF. CDR3 sequence (DNA): TGTGCCAGCAGCGTAGGACTAGCGGGGGCCCCCTACGAGCAGTACTTC.

The V gene is TRBV25-1, the J gene TRBJ2-7, with 10 bases that match TRBD2. Per germline, CDR1 MGHDK and CDR2 SYGVNS. The length of the CDR3 is 14 residues. The J segment lost 3 bases and the V segment lost 6 bases, leaving 5 bases of the junction unmatched. CDR3: CASRASGGNYEQYF. The CDR3 bases are TGTGCCAGCAGGGCTAGCGGGGGCAACTACGAGCAGTACTTC.

This chain connects TRBV6-1 to TRBJ2-7, with D possibly matching TRBD2 (7 bases). The CDR3 is made up of 14 amino acids. Germline V CDR1 and CDR2: MNHNS, SASEGT. For the CDR3, the DNA is TGTGCAACAAGGGGGGGCGCCGCATCCTACGAGCAGTACTTC. It yields the protein CATRGGAASYEQYF.

This chain connects TRBV5-1 to TRBJ2-2; 7 nucleotides agree with TRBD1. This CDR3 has 14 amino acids. Germline V gene lookup returns CDR1 SGHRS and CDR2 YFSETQ. Trimming took 4 bases from V and 3 from J; bases not matched to a gene: 3. CDR3 loop: CASSQTGDTGELFF. Written as DNA, the CDR3 is TGCGCCAGCAGCCAAACAGGGGACACCGGGGAGCTGTTTTTT.

The chain joins TRBV20-1 to TRBJ1-2; possibly TRBD1 for D (5 bases). From germline, CDR1 is DFQATT and CDR2 SNEGSKA (reference sequence). This CDR3 spans 11 amino acids. V was shortened by 1 base and J by 8 bases, with 8 bases between the two germline ends. CDR3 sequence: CSARGGSGYTF. For the CDR3, the DNA is TGCAGTGCTAGAGGGGGCAGCGGCTACACCTTC.

The chain has TRBV7-9 and TRBJ2-5; 7 nucleotides match TRBD1. The germline CDR1 and CDR2 sequences are SEHNR and FQNEAQ (reference sequence). The CDR3 has 14 residues. Germline trimming cut 5 bases from V and 9 bases from J; bases unmatched to any gene: 12. The chain's CDR3 is CASSPGTEGLPQYF. As DNA, the CDR3 is TGTGCCAGCAGCCCCGGGACAGAAGGATTGCCCCAGTACTTC.

This rearrangement joins TRBV5-1 to TRBJ2-3; TRBD1 agrees at 8 bases. Germline V lookup: CDR1 SGHRS, CDR2 YFSETQ. The V segment lost 4 bases and the J segment 3 bases; nucleotides outside the gene matches: 7. The CDR3 length is 15 residues. The CDR3, as DNA: TGCGCCAGCAGCGCCACGACAGGGGAGACAGATACGCAGTATTTT. This sequence encodes CASSATTGETDTQYF.

V and J are TRBV5-4 and TRBJ1-2; D not resolved. The V end lost 0 bases, the J end lost 6 bases, and 9 bases lay between the germline ends. The CDR3 runs to 13 residues. Germline CDR1 is SGHNT and CDR2 is YYREEE (reference sequence). The CDR3, as DNA: TGTGCCAGCAGCTTGGCGTCGGAGGATGGCTACACCTTC. The encoded protein is CASSLASEDGYTF.

V gene TRBV14 combines with J gene TRBJ1-2; perhaps TRBD1 as D (5 bases). Deletions cut 4 bases from V and 5 bases from J, with 14 bases between. The CDR3 covers 14 residues. CDR1 and CDR2 from the germline V gene are SGHDN and FVKESK. CDR3 amino acids: CASSPRRGSYGYTF. The CDR3 nucleotides read TGTGCCAGCAGCCCGCGTAGGGGATCATATGGCTACACCTTC.

In its sample, this clone was seen once. J is TRBJ2-1 and V is TRBV5-1; 11 positions agree with TRBD2. This CDR3 is 17 amino acids long. The germline gives CDR1 SGHRS, CDR2 YFSETQ. Germline trimming cut 4 bases from V and 0 bases from J; bases unmatched to any gene: 6. CDR3 in DNA: TGCGCCAGCAGCCCAACTAGCGGGGGCGCCTCCTACAATGAGCAGTTCTTC. This sequence encodes CASSPTSGGASYNEQFF.

The genes are TRBV13 and TRBJ1-2; TRBD1 is a possible D gene (5 bases). Trimming left V 1 base short and J 8 bases short, with 20 bases between. The CDR3 has 16 amino acids. Per the germline V gene, CDR1 is PRHDT and CDR2 is FYEKMQ (reference sequence). DNA for the CDR3: TGTGCCAGCAGCTTAGAAGGGGTTGTGGAGCATTGGGGCTACACCTTC. Translation gives CASSLEGVVEHWGYTF.

The chain links TRBV6-1 to TRBJ2-7; TRBD2 matches at 8 bases. Germline V CDR1 and CDR2: MNHNS, SASEGT. The CDR3 consists of 14 residues. V lost 6 bases to trimming and J lost 4 bases; unmatched junction nucleotides: 8. The CDR3 DNA reads as TGTGCCAGCAGGGCGGGACTAGATAGGTACGAGCAGTACTTC. Its protein is CASRAGLDRYEQYF.

A few counts support this clone. The chain carries TRBV18 and TRBJ1-1; 7 bases are shared with TRBD1. The germline gives CDR1 KGHSH, CDR2 LQKENI. The CDR3 loop spans 12 amino acids. V lost 4 bases, J lost 7 bases, and 3 bases stayed unmatched. The CDR3 nucleotides are TGTGCCAGCTCACTTGGGACAGTTGAAGCTTTCTTT. This gives the protein CASSLGTVEAFF.

The chain has TRBV11-2 and TRBJ2-1; 7 bases agree with TRBD2. Germline values: CDR1 SGHAT, CDR2 FQNNGV. V was pared by 4 bases and J by 1 base, with 13 bases of the junction left unmatched. This CDR3 is built from 18 residues. CDR3 bases: TGTGCCAGCAGCTCCCCCCCCGGGACTACCACATCCTACAATGAGCAGTTCTTC. Translating it yields CASSSPPGTTTSYNEQFF.

The chain uses TRBV18 and TRBJ1-1, with D unclear. Trimming stripped 6 bases from V and 4 bases from J, with 15 bases between. The germline V gene encodes CDR1 KGHSH and CDR2 LQKENI. The CDR3 length is 14 residues. CDR3 nucleotides: TGTGCCAGCTCCGGGGTTGGGGTGGGCACTGAAGCTTTCTTT. It yields the protein CASSGVGVGTEAFF.

V gene TRBV10-3 combines with J gene TRBJ1-2, with TRBD1 as a possible D gene (5 bases). Germline CDR1 reads ENHRY; CDR2 reads SYGVKD. This CDR3 region has 16 residues. V lost 3 bases and J lost 0, with 14 bases in between. The CDR3 DNA reads as TGTGCCATCAGTGAAGGTGGAGGGACCGCTAACTATGGCTACACCTTC. This sequence encodes CAISEGGGTANYGYTF.

The chain couples TRBV4-1 to TRBJ1-4; 7 nucleotides match TRBD1. The CDR3 extends over 16 amino acids. Germline V CDR1 and CDR2: MGHRA, YSYEKL. V was clipped by 4 bases and J by 3 bases; unmatched bases: 8. CDR3 nucleotide sequence: TGCGCCAGCAGCCTAAAACAGGGGCCACCTAATGAAAAACTGTTTTTT. It encodes CASSLKQGPPNEKLFF.

The rearrangement joins TRBV7-9 to TRBJ1-5, with TRBD1 as a possible D gene (5 bases). V was cut by 7 bases and J by 6 bases, with 13 bases left in between. The CDR3 extends over 13 amino acids. Germline V CDR1 and CDR2: SEHNR, FQNEAQ (reference sequence). CDR3 in amino acids: CASTPTGGQPQHF. The DNA for the CDR3 is TGTGCCAGCACCCCCACCGGGGGTCAGCCCCAGCATTTT.

The V gene is TRBV27, the J gene TRBJ1-1; D is uncertain. Germline CDR1 reads MNHEY; CDR2 reads SMNVEV (reference sequence). The CDR3 loop spans 13 amino acids. V was shortened by 2 bases and J by 3 bases, with 7 bases between the two germline ends. CDR3 in DNA: TGTGCCAGCAGTTTAAAGCAGGACACTGAAGCTTTCTTT. This gives the protein CASSLKQDTEAFF.

The gene calls are TRBV5-4 and TRBJ1-1; 8 bases align to TRBD1. CDR1 and CDR2 from the germline V gene are SGHNT and YYREEE (reference sequence). The ends lost 4 bases at V and 3 bases at J; junction bases unmatched: 5. The CDR3 has 14 amino acids. CDR3 loop: CASSPGGGDTEAFF. CDR3 DNA sequence: TGTGCCAGCAGCCCAGGGGGCGGCGACACTGAAGCTTTCTTT.

This clone was found once. The V call is TRBV15, the J call TRBJ2-1, with 7 nucleotides matching TRBD2. V lost 1 base to trimming and J lost 7 bases; unmatched junction nucleotides: 1. CDR3 length: 13 amino acids. CDR1 is LNHNV and CDR2 is YYDKDF in the germline V gene (reference sequence). CDR3 bases: TGTGCCACCAGCAGAGGAGCGGGGAATGAGCAGTTCTTC. This gives the protein CATSRGAGNEQFF.

The CDR3 protein is CASSPPGEAGGTEAFF. The CDR3 DNA reads TGTGCCAGCTCACCCCCCGGGGAGGCCGGGGGCACTGAAGCTTTCTTT. This chain links TRBV18 with TRBJ1-1; weak D call: TRBD1 (5 bases). V was clipped by 3 bases and J by 4 bases, with 18 bases between them. The CDR3 consists of 16 residues. Germline V lookup: CDR1 KGHSH, CDR2 LQKENI.

The rearrangement joins TRBV19 to TRBJ2-3; 10 nucleotides match TRBD2. The CDR3 consists of 15 residues. Germline V gene data show CDR1 as LNHDA and CDR2 as SQIVND (reference sequence). J lost 7 bases, V lost 5 bases, and 9 bases had no gene match. The CDR3, as DNA: TGTGCCAGTAGTTCCAAGCGGGGGGGCCCGAATACGCAGTATTTT. This encodes CASSSKRGGPNTQYF.

The chain joins TRBV6-4 to TRBJ1-1; TRBD1 agrees at 7 bases. The CDR3 has 13 amino acids. In germline, CDR1 is MRHNA, CDR2 SNTAGT. V was pared by 5 bases and J by 1 base, with 1 base of the junction left unmatched. CDR3 amino acids: CASSRQGNTEAFF. In DNA form, the CDR3 reads TGTGCCAGCAGTAGACAGGGGAACACTGAAGCTTTCTTT.

As DNA, the CDR3 is TGTGCCAGCAGCGAGGACAGGGGAAGCCAAGAGACCCAGTACTTC. This sequence encodes CASSEDRGSQETQYF. This chain joins TRBV7-3 and TRBJ2-5, with 9 nucleotides matching TRBD1. CDR1 and CDR2 from the germline V gene are SGHTA and FQGTGA. The CDR3 extends over 15 amino acids. V dropped 5 bases and J dropped 1; count of bases not matched to a gene: 5.

This clone came up once. This rearrangement joins TRBV9 to TRBJ1-2, with TRBD1 as a possible D gene (5 bases). V lost 8 bases to trimming and J lost 1 base, with 9 bases between them. This CDR3 contains 12 residues. Germline-derived CDR1 and CDR2 are SGDLS and YYNGEE. CDR3 loop: CARDIHNYGYTF. The CDR3 DNA follows: TGTGCCAGGGACATCCATAACTATGGCTACACCTTC.

The chain employs TRBV7-9 and TRBJ1-5; 8 bases are a match to TRBD1. The CDR3 has 16 residues. J gave up 2 bases and V 0 bases, and 3 bases lay outside the gene matches. Germline loops: CDR1 SEHNR, CDR2 FQNEAQ (reference sequence). The CDR3 here is CASSLATGVGNQPQHF. The CDR3 nucleotides read TGTGCCAGCAGCTTAGCGACAGGGGTGGGCAATCAGCCCCAGCATTTT.

This sequence joins TRBV19 and TRBJ1-4; TRBD1 matches 8 bases. CDR3 length equals 15 residues. Looked up from germline, CDR1 is LNHDA and CDR2 is SQIVND (reference sequence). The V segment lost 5 bases and the J segment 4 bases; nucleotides outside the gene matches: 6. The chain's CDR3 is CASSLRTGSNEKLFF. In nucleotides, the CDR3 is TGTGCCAGTAGTCTAAGGACAGGGAGTAATGAAAAACTGTTTTTT. Drawing the rest from reference TRBV19 and TRBJ1-4, the complete variable domain is DGGITQSPKYLFRKEGQNVTLSCEQNLNHDAMYWYRQDPGQGLRLIYYSQIVNDFQKGDIAEGYSVSREKKESFPLTVTSAQKNPTAFYLCASSLRTGSNEKLFFGSGTQLSVL.

This clone showed up just once. J is TRBJ1-1 and V is TRBV4-1; D not certain. Germline V lookup: CDR1 MGHRA, CDR2 YSYEKL. The V and J ends lost 2 bases and 6 bases respectively, with 13 bases between them. The CDR3 consists of 14 residues. The chain's CDR3 is CASSQPGVGSEAFF. Written as DNA, the CDR3 is TGCGCCAGCAGCCAACCCGGGGTGGGGTCTGAAGCTTTCTTT.

V is TRBV6-1 and J is TRBJ1-3; D is uncertain. The germline gives CDR1 MNHNS, CDR2 SASEGT. V was cut by 3 bases and J by 3 bases, with 15 bases left in between. CDR3 length: 16 residues. CDR3 region: CASSDPWRAGGNTIYF. Here the CDR3 DNA reads TGTGCCAGCAGTGACCCCTGGAGGGCCGGTGGAAACACCATATATTTT.